These T cell receptor beta chains were read from a single sample in a study of T cells in Graves' hyperthyroidism and ophthalmopathy. TCRdb analysed the multiplex PCR reads with MiXCR anew, one entry per CDR3 protein. The sample shows 360,000 or so distinct CDR3 sequences, roughly 15% of them seen only once. The specimen was blood. These receptors all come from a woman aged 60-75 years with Graves' ophthalmopathy. Both conserved end residues are part of each CDR3. A D gene is named only where the DNA matches it firmly. Some rows mark clone size as missing; the rest say once, few, many or name a class of expanded clone.

CDR3aa | CDR3nt | abundance | j_gene | v_gene | d_gene
CASSRRDITDTQYF | TGTGCCAGCAGCCGCCGGGACATCACAGATACGCAGTATTTT | many | TRBJ2-3 | TRBV16 | -
CASQRGTGELFF | TGTGCCAGCCAGAGGGGGACCGGGGAGCTGTTTTTT | many | TRBJ2-2 | TRBV6-1 | -
CASSLAGRADTQYF | TGTGCCAGCAGCCTAGCGGGAAGGGCAGATACGCAGTATTTT | many | TRBJ2-3 | TRBV3-1 | TRBD2
CASSSDRAGNTIYF | TGTGCCAGCAGCTCCGACAGGGCTGGAAACACCATATATTTT | many | TRBJ1-3 | TRBV7-8 | TRBD1
CASSEGWKGETQYF | TGTGCCAGCAGTGAAGGCTGGAAGGGAGAGACCCAGTACTTC | many | TRBJ2-5 | TRBV6-1 | -
CASSGTGEQYF | TGTGCCAGCAGCGGGACGGGCGAGCAGTACTTC | few | TRBJ2-7 | TRBV28 | -
CASSVARASGTQYF | TGTGCCAGCAGCGTAGCTAGGGCCTCAGGTACGCAGTATTTT | - | TRBJ2-3 | TRBV9 | -
CASSEVSGLAGQYEQYF | TGTGCCAGCAGTGAAGTGTCGGGACTAGCGGGCCAATACGAGCAGTACTTC | many | TRBJ2-7 | TRBV2 | TRBD2
CASSLEGALYEQYF | TGTGCCAGCAGCTTAGAAGGGGCGCTCTACGAGCAGTACTTC | - | TRBJ2-7 | TRBV13 | -
CASSYDGVNSPLHF | TGCGCCAGCAGTTATGATGGGGTAAATTCACCCCTCCACTTT | few | TRBJ1-6 | TRBV5-1 | -
CASSSYSYNEQFF | TGTGCCAGCAGCTCCTACAGTTACAATGAGCAGTTCTTC | many | TRBJ2-1 | TRBV7-2 | -